These T cell receptor beta chains were read from a single sample in a study of blood T cell repertoires in COVID-19. Repertoires were generated with immunoSEQ multiplex PCR, while TCRdb's copy carries only in-frame clones and drops some. The table includes 250,000 or so clones, about four fifths detected once. The sequenced sample consisted of peripheral blood. These receptors were obtained from a man between 50 and 59 years old with acute or convalescent COVID-19. The CDR3 runs from the conserved cysteine through the conserved F or W. A D gene is named only where the DNA matches it firmly. Rows may omit the clone size; those that give it use once, few, many or a size class.

CDR3 DNA: TGTGCCAGCAGCTTCGATAGCGGGAGCTTGGGGGAGACCCAGTACTTC
CDR3 protein: CASSFDSGSLGETQYF
V gene: TRBV5-4
clone size: -
D gene: TRBD2
J gene: TRBJ2-5

CDR3 DNA: TGCGCCAGCAGCGGGACAGGAGAAACTAATGAAAAACTGTTTTTT
CDR3 protein: CASSGTGETNEKLFF
V gene: TRBV5-1
clone size: -
D gene: TRBD1
J gene: TRBJ1-4

CDR3 DNA: TGTGCTAGTGGACCACCCGCGACTAGCGGAGTTCAGAATGAGCAGTTCTTC
CDR3 protein: CASGPPATSGVQNEQFF
V gene: TRBV12-5
clone size: -
D gene: TRBD2
J gene: TRBJ2-1

CDR3 DNA: TGTGCCAGCAGCTTCCCAGGGGCGGTCGGAGGTTATGAGCAGTTCTTC
CDR3 protein: CASSFPGAVGGYEQFF
V gene: TRBV11-1
clone size: once
D gene: -
J gene: TRBJ2-1

CDR3 DNA: TGTGCCAGCAGTATAGATCCGGGACAGGGTATAGGTGGCTACACCTTC
CDR3 protein: CASSIDPGQGIGGYTF
V gene: TRBV6-4
clone size: -
D gene: TRBD1
J gene: TRBJ1-2

CDR3 DNA: TGTGCCAGCAGTACTATATACGATGGCTACACCTTC
CDR3 protein: CASSTIYDGYTF
V gene: TRBV28
clone size: -
D gene: -
J gene: TRBJ1-2

CDR3 DNA: TGTGCCAGCAGTTTTAGGGGAGGATCCGAGCAGTACTTC
CDR3 protein: CASSFRGGSEQYF
V gene: TRBV27
clone size: -
D gene: -
J gene: TRBJ2-7

CDR3 DNA: TGCGCCAGCAGCTTGGGGCCGGCTAGCTCTGGAAACACCATATATTTT
CDR3 protein: CASSLGPASSGNTIYF
V gene: TRBV5-1
clone size: once
D gene: -
J gene: TRBJ1-3

CDR3 DNA: TGTGCCAGCTCACCATTAGGAGCCTCGGAGCAGTACTTC
CDR3 protein: CASSPLGASEQYF
V gene: TRBV18
clone size: -
D gene: -
J gene: TRBJ2-7

CDR3 DNA: TGTGCCAGCAGCCCAGAGACAGGGGCCTACGAGCAGTACTTC
CDR3 protein: CASSPETGAYEQYF
V gene: TRBV7-2
clone size: -
D gene: TRBD1
J gene: TRBJ2-7

CDR3 DNA: TGCAGCGTTGGTGAAGGGGCAGGAACTGAAGCTTTCTTT
CDR3 protein: CSVGEGAGTEAFF
V gene: TRBV29-1
clone size: -
D gene: -
J gene: TRBJ1-1

CDR3 DNA: TGTGCCAGCTCACCGGGACTAGCGGGGGGCAGCACAGATACGCAGTATTTT
CDR3 protein: CASSPGLAGGSTDTQYF
V gene: TRBV18
clone size: -
D gene: TRBD2
J gene: TRBJ2-3

CDR3 DNA: TGCGCCAGTGAACCGGGACAATCCTACGAGCAGTACTTC
CDR3 protein: CASEPGQSYEQYF
V gene: TRBV10-2
clone size: -
D gene: -
J gene: TRBJ2-7

CDR3 DNA: TGTGCCAGCAGTCCCGACAGGGTAGATCAGCCCCAGCATTTT
CDR3 protein: CASSPDRVDQPQHF
V gene: TRBV2
clone size: -
D gene: TRBD1
J gene: TRBJ1-5

CDR3 DNA: TGTGCCAGCAGTATCCTGACAGGGCTCAACGAGCAGTACTTC
CDR3 protein: CASSILTGLNEQYF
V gene: TRBV28
clone size: few
D gene: TRBD1
J gene: TRBJ2-7

CDR3 DNA: TGTGCCAGCAGCTTGGCGTACGGAGCCTACGAGCAGTACTTC
CDR3 protein: CASSLAYGAYEQYF
V gene: TRBV5-5
clone size: -
D gene: -
J gene: TRBJ2-7

CDR3 DNA: TGTGCCAGCAGGCAGAGCTTAACAGGGGTACGATCACCCCTCCACTTT
CDR3 protein: CASRQSLTGVRSPLHF
V gene: TRBV3-1/TRBV3-2
clone size: -
D gene: TRBD1
J gene: TRBJ1-6

CDR3 DNA: TGTGCCAGCAGCCAATTAAGGACTAGCGGGAGGGCCGGCACAGATACGCAGTATTTT
CDR3 protein: CASSQLRTSGRAGTDTQYF
V gene: TRBV3-1/TRBV3-2
clone size: -
D gene: TRBD2
J gene: TRBJ2-3

CDR3 DNA: TGTGCCAGCAGCTACCGGACTAGCGGGGATGGCGAGCAGTACTTC
CDR3 protein: CASSYRTSGDGEQYF
V gene: TRBV5-6
clone size: -
D gene: TRBD2
J gene: TRBJ2-7

CDR3 DNA: TGTGCCAGCAGTGACTCGGTGCAGGGATTAACCGGGGAGCTGTTTTTT
CDR3 protein: CASSDSVQGLTGELFF
V gene: TRBV6-4
clone size: -
D gene: -
J gene: TRBJ2-2

CDR3 DNA: TGTGCCAGCAGCCGAACTGGGCCAGACAGGGTCTTCTCCTACGAGCAGTACTTC
CDR3 protein: CASSRTGPDRVFSYEQYF
V gene: TRBV6-6
clone size: -
D gene: TRBD1
J gene: TRBJ2-7

CDR3 DNA: TGTGCCAGCAGCGTAGCTGCTAGCGGGGAGCAGTACTTC
CDR3 protein: CASSVAASGEQYF
V gene: TRBV9
clone size: few
D gene: TRBD2
J gene: TRBJ2-7

CDR3 DNA: TGTGCCAGTAGTATGGGCAGGGCCTCCTACAATGAGCAGTTCTTC
CDR3 protein: CASSMGRASYNEQFF
V gene: TRBV19
clone size: -
D gene: -
J gene: TRBJ2-1

CDR3 DNA: TGTGCCAGCAGCTTGGACTACAGGCAGTTCTTC
CDR3 protein: CASSLDYRQFF
V gene: TRBV7-9
clone size: few
D gene: -
J gene: TRBJ2-1

CDR3 DNA: TGTGCCAGCACAAAAGCAGGGGCGAACACTGAAGCTTTCTTT
CDR3 protein: CASTKAGANTEAFF
V gene: TRBV6-5
clone size: -
D gene: -
J gene: TRBJ1-1

CDR3 DNA: TGTGCCTGGGGGCTAGACAGCTACGAGCAGTACTTC
CDR3 protein: CAWGLDSYEQYF
V gene: TRBV30
clone size: -
D gene: -
J gene: TRBJ2-7